Following are 21 T cell receptor beta chains from one sample sequenced in a study of early T cells in non-severe SARS-CoV-2 infection. TCRdb called the 5' RACE reads again in MiXCR, with one record for every CDR3 protein. The table has some 56,000 distinct CDR3 sequences, approximately 16% seen once. This specimen was whole blood, taken at baseline. These receptors were obtained from an adult who was a healthcare worker with PCR-confirmed SARS-CoV-2 infection or an uninfected control (not recorded which).

The chain uses TRBV20-1 and TRBJ1-3; D call uncertain. Trimming removed 3 bases from V and 0 bases from J, with 9 bases in between. The CDR3 is 14 residues long. CDR1 is DFQATT and CDR2 is SNEGSKA in the germline V gene (reference sequence). The CDR3 region is CSASSGSSGNTIYF. The CDR3 nucleotides read TGCAGTGCTAGCTCTGGGAGCTCTGGAAACACCATATATTTT.

J is TRBJ1-5 and V is TRBV18; D unclear. The germline V and J ends were trimmed by 3 bases and 2 bases, with 20 bases remaining between them. The CDR3 runs to 18 residues. Germline V gene lookup returns CDR1 KGHSH and CDR2 LQKENI. DNA of the CDR3: TGTGCCAGCTCACCTTACGCCCCTCTCGACGGTGGCAATCAGCCCCAGCATTTT. This encodes CASSPYAPLDGGNQPQHF.

The V and J genes are TRBV7-2 and TRBJ2-3; D unclear. Germline-derived CDR1 and CDR2 are SGHTA and FQGNSA. Trimming took 5 bases from V and 0 from J, leaving 9 bases between them. There are 14 residues in the CDR3. CDR3 amino acids: CASSRTTSTDTQYF. CDR3 sequence (DNA): TGTGCCAGCAGCCGAACTACTAGCACAGATACGCAGTATTTT.

This clonotype appeared a few times. This chain connects TRBV11-2 to TRBJ2-2; 9 nucleotides match TRBD1. The CDR3 totals 16 residues. Germline CDR1 SGHAT, CDR2 FQNNGV. V gave up 1 base and J gave up 6 bases; unmatched junction bases: 6. CDR3 nucleotide sequence: TGTGCCAGCAGCTTAGCGGGACAGGGTAGGGCCGGGGAGCTGTTTTTT. Protein: CASSLAGQGRAGELFF.

The chain links TRBV27 to TRBJ2-3, with 8 bases that match TRBD2. Germline V lookup: CDR1 MNHEY, CDR2 SMNVEV (reference sequence). This CDR3 region has 15 residues. The junction had 6 bases not matched to a gene; V was cut back by 5 bases and J by 2 bases. For the CDR3, the DNA is TGTGCCAGCAGTCCTCGGGGGGGCCTCACAGATACGCAGTATTTT. Translated, it gives CASSPRGGLTDTQYF.

The J gene is TRBJ2-1, the V gene TRBV20-1; 10 nucleotides agree with TRBD2. J lost 8 bases, V lost 5 bases, and 12 bases had no gene match. Looked up from germline, CDR1 is DFQATT and CDR2 is SNEGSKA (reference sequence). The CDR3 loop spans 15 amino acids. The CDR3 here is CSAPPPASGGHEQFF. DNA for the CDR3: TGCAGTGCTCCTCCCCCGGCTAGCGGGGGACATGAGCAGTTCTTC.

The sample holds a few counts of this clonotype. The chain combines TRBV2 with TRBJ2-3, with D uncertain. Germline-derived CDR1 and CDR2 are SNHLY and FYNNEI. V lost 3 bases to trimming and J lost 4 bases, with 5 bases between them. The CDR3 has 12 residues. CDR3 nucleotides: TGTGCCAGCAGTGAGGAAGCAGATACGCAGTATTTT. Protein sequence: CASSEEADTQYF.

This clonotype appeared many times. DNA for the CDR3: TGCGCCAGCAGCCAAGTAGGACAGGGAAGATACTATGGCTACACCTTC. It yields the protein CASSQVGQGRYYGYTF. The chain employs TRBV4-1 and TRBJ1-2; TRBD1 matches 8 bases. In germline, CDR1 is MGHRA, CDR2 YSYEKL. This CDR3 spans 16 amino acids. Trimming at V came to 1 base and at J to 3 bases, leaving 7 bases not matched to a gene.

This clonotype turned up a few times. The chain has TRBV3-1 and TRBJ2-7; 8 nucleotides match TRBD2. This CDR3 is 14 amino acids long. CDR1 LGHDT and CDR2 YNNKEL come from the germline V gene (reference sequence). V lost 4 bases, J lost 6 bases, and 8 bases stayed unmatched. The chain's CDR3 is CASSLLAGRGEQYF. The CDR3 bases are TGTGCCAGCAGCCTCTTAGCGGGGCGAGGCGAGCAGTACTTC.

A few counts support this clonotype. The chain employs TRBV5-1 and TRBJ2-7; 8 bases match TRBD2. The CDR3 has 14 residues. V gave up 1 base and J gave up 7 bases; unmatched junction bases: 7. CDR1 SGHRS and CDR2 YFSETQ come from the germline V gene. CDR3 region: CASSLTRGGLEQYF. DNA for the CDR3: TGCGCCAGCAGCTTGACTCGGGGGGGTCTGGAGCAGTACTTC. The full variable domain, with the rest looked up from reference TRBV5-1 and TRBJ2-7, is KAGVTQTPRYLIKTRGQQVTLSCSPISGHRSVSWYQQTPGQGLQFLFEYFSETQRNKGNFPGRFSGRQFSNSRSEMNVSTLELGDSALYLCASSLTRGGLEQYFGPGTRLTVT.

In this sample, this clonotype turned up many times. The chain uses TRBV20-1 and TRBJ1-6, with D possibly being TRBD1 (5 bases). CDR1 is DFQATT and CDR2 is SNEGSKA in the germline V gene (reference sequence). Trimming removed 1 base at V and 0 bases at J, with 13 bases between. The CDR3 runs to 17 residues. In nucleotides, the CDR3 is TGCAGTGCTAGAGGGACCGTGAGGGGCTCCTATAATTCACCCCTCCACTTT. This encodes CSARGTVRGSYNSPLHF.

This sequence joins TRBV25-1 and TRBJ1-6; TRBD1 might be the D (6 bases). Trimming took 6 bases from V and 0 from J, leaving 15 bases between them. The CDR3 is 17 amino acids. Germline CDR1 reads MGHDK; CDR2 reads SYGVNS. The CDR3 coding sequence is TGTGCCAGCAGCCCAATAGGACAGAGCTCCTATAATTCACCCCTCCACTTT. As protein: CASSPIGQSSYNSPLHF.

This clonotype has only a few counts. The V call is TRBV11-2, the J call TRBJ2-5, with TRBD1 matching over 7 bases. Germline CDR1 SGHAT, CDR2 FQNNGV. There are 14 residues in the CDR3. With 1 base clipped from V and 4 bases from J, the junction kept 3 bases outside the gene matches. This chain's CDR3 is CASSLGHRGETQYF. In DNA, the CDR3 is TGTGCCAGCAGCTTAGGTCACAGGGGAGAGACCCAGTACTTC.

V is TRBV12-3 or TRBV12-4 and J is TRBJ2-7, with no clear D. The CDR3 runs to 12 residues. Between the trimmed V and J ends, which lost 4 bases and 0 bases, there was a span of 4 bases. In nucleotides, the CDR3 is TGTGCCAGCAGTTCAGACTCCTACGAGCAGTACTTC. This encodes CASSSDSYEQYF.

This chain links TRBV2 with TRBJ2-7; no definite D call. Trimming removed 6 bases at V and 3 bases at J, with 9 bases between. The CDR3 contains 12 residues. The germline V gene has CDR1 SNHLY and CDR2 FYNNEI. CDR3 in DNA: TGTGCCAGCAGCCGATCTAACTACGAGCAGTACTTC. This encodes CASSRSNYEQYF. Based on the CDR3 plus reference TRBV2 and TRBJ2-7, the full variable domain is EPEVTQTPSHQVTQMGQEVILRCVPISNHLYFYWYRQILGQKVEFLVSFYNNEISEKSEIFDDQFSVERPDGSNFTLKIRSTKLEDSAMYFCASSRSNYEQYFGPGTRLTVT.

This clonotype has just a few counts. The chain joins TRBV5-1 to TRBJ2-3, with TRBD1 as a possible D gene (5 bases). Germline loops: CDR1 SGHRS, CDR2 YFSETQ. The length of the CDR3 is 15 residues. Trimming removed 0 bases from V and 2 bases from J, with 10 bases in between. The CDR3 DNA follows: TGCGCCAGCAGCTTGGGGGGCAGTTTCACAGATACGCAGTATTTT. As protein: CASSLGGSFTDTQYF. Complete variable domain (other parts from reference TRBV5-1 and TRBJ2-3): KAGVTQTPRYLIKTRGQQVTLSCSPISGHRSVSWYQQTPGQGLQFLFEYFSETQRNKGNFPGRFSGRQFSNSRSEMNVSTLELGDSALYLCASSLGGSFTDTQYFGPGTRLTVL.

The chain joins TRBV7-9 to TRBJ2-1; D remains unclear. The CDR3 contains 15 residues. V shed 4 bases and J shed 0 bases, with 10 bases lying between them. Germline V gene data show CDR1 as SEHNR and CDR2 as FQNEAQ (reference sequence). DNA for the CDR3: TGTGCCAGCAGCTCAATCCCGAGCTCCTACAATGAGCAGTTCTTC. The encoded protein is CASSSIPSSYNEQFF.

This clonotype was detected many times. The J gene is TRBJ2-7, the V gene TRBV5-1, with TRBD1 matching 8 bases. Germline CDR1 SGHRS, CDR2 YFSETQ. The CDR3 contains 15 residues. The V and J ends lost 2 bases and 7 bases, in that order; junction bases with no gene match: 11. CDR3 residues: CASSFSGTGAREQYF. CDR3 nucleotide sequence: TGCGCCAGCAGCTTCTCCGGGACAGGAGCAAGGGAGCAGTACTTC.

This clonotype was observed a handful of times. The chain carries TRBV7-8 and TRBJ2-3; D is unresolved. The CDR3 consists of 14 residues. Trimming shortened V by 1 base and J by 4 bases, and 9 bases separated the two germline ends. The germline CDR1 and CDR2 sequences are SGHVS and FQNEAQ. CDR3: CASSLGLRADTQYF. The CDR3 DNA reads TGTGCCAGCAGCTTAGGGCTACGGGCAGATACGCAGTATTTT.

The rearrangement joins TRBV10-3 to TRBJ2-5; a possible D gene is TRBD2 (5 bases). Germline V gene sequence: CDR1 ENHRY, CDR2 SYGVKD. The CDR3 has 14 amino acids. V was clipped by 5 bases and J by 2 bases, with 12 bases between them. For the CDR3, the DNA is TGTGCCATCAGTCTTGGCGGAGGACAAGAGACCCAGTACTTC. This translates into CAISLGGGQETQYF.

Ten or more counts support this clonotype. As DNA, the CDR3 is TGCAGCGCCGGACTAGAGGGGGAGCTGTTTTTT. Translation: CSAGLEGELFF. V gene TRBV29-1 combines with J gene TRBJ2-2, with TRBD2 identical over 7 bases. Germline V gene sequence: CDR1 SQVTM, CDR2 ANQGSEA. The CDR3 is 11 residues long. V dropped 7 bases and J dropped 8; count of bases not matched to a gene: 4.